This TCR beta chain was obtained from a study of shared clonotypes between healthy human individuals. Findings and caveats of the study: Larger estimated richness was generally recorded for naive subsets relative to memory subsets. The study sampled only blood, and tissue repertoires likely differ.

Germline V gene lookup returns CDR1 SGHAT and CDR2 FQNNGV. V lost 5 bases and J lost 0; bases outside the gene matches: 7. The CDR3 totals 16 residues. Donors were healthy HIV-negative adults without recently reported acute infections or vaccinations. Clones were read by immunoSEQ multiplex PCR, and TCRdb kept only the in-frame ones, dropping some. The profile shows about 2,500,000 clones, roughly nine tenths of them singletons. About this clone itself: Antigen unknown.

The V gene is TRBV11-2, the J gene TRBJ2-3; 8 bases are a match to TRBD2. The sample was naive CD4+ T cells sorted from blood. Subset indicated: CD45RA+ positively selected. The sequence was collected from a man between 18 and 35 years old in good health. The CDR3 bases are TGTGCCAGCAGCCTCGATAGCGGGATGAGCACAGATACGCAGTATTTT. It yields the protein CASSLDSGMSTDTQYF. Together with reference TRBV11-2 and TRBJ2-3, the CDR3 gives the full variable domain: EAGVAQSPRYKIIEKRQSVAFWCNPISGHATLYWYQQILGQGPKLLIQFQNNGVVDDSQLPKDRFSAERLKGVDSTLKIQPAKLEDSAVYLCASSLDSGMSTDTQYFGPGTRLTVL.